This TCR beta chain was profiled in a study of shared clonotypes between healthy human individuals. Background on the study: Donors had three CD4 naive, three CD4 memory, two CD8 naive and one CD8 memory plate apiece.

Notes on the study in general: Among the subsets, naive ones generally showed larger estimated richness than memory ones. Clonotype sharing across donors was expected to vary with sequencing depth.

Generated by immunoSEQ multiplex PCR, the TCRdb table keeps only in-frame clones and is missing some. The data contain roughly 2,500,000 clones, approximately 93% of them singletons. CDR1 and CDR2 from the germline V gene are KGHSH and LQKENI. Trimming removed 2 bases at V and 3 bases at J, with 13 bases between. CDR3 length: 15 amino acids. This clone was recorded a few times. No antigen is known for it. The sequenced sample consisted of naive CD4+ T cells from PBMCs. Regarding subset: CD45RA+ positively selected. The receptor's source is a young man in good health. Some clones in this sample may be carry-over from other donors' samples. The rearrangement links TRBV18 to TRBJ1-2, with D unclear. The CDR3 DNA is TGTGCCAGCTCACCAAGGGTGATCGTGGACTATGGCTACACCTTC. It codes for CASSPRVIVDYGYTF.